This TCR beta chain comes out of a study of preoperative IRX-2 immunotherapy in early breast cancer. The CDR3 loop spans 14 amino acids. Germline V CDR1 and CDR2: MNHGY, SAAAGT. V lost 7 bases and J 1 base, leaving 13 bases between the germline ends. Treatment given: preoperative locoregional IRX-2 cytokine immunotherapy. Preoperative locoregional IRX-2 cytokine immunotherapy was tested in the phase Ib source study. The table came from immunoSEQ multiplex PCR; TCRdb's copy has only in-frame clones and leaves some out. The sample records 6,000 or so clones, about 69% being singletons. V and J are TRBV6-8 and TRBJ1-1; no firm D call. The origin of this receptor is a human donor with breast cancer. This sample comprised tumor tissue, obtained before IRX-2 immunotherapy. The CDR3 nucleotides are TGTGCCAGCATCTCCCGCCCGGGGAACACTGAAGCTTTCTTT. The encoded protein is CASISRPGNTEAFF.